This T cell receptor (beta chain) was recovered during a study of T cells after yellow fever vaccination. For the study at large: Low-cell-number fractions underwent preparation using SMART-Seq v4 Ultra Low Input.

Study-wide points: Clones from primary vaccination mostly reappeared after the booster (96% CD4, over 85% CD8). FACS-sorted repertoires could contain abundant clonotypes contaminating from the bulk population. Shared CD4/CD8 clonotypes were a small share, likely from convergent recombination.

There are many counts of this clonotype. What it recognizes is unknown. Germline CDR1 reads SGHRS; CDR2 reads YFSETQ. The length of the CDR3 is 16 residues. V shed 6 bases, J shed 0 bases, and the junction held 9 bases outside the gene matches. TCRdb called the 5' RACE reads again in MiXCR, with one record for every CDR3 protein. The table shows hundreds of thousands of distinct CDR3 sequences, with around 12% occurring only once. This clonotype was obtained from a man younger than 45 who received the YFV17D yellow fever vaccine. This sequence joins TRBV5-1 and TRBJ2-3; 8 bases map to TRBD2. The starting material was PBMCs, obtained on the day of the yellow fever booster vaccination. CDR3: CASTIPTSVSTDTQYF. CDR3 nucleotides: TGCGCCAGCACCATACCGACTAGCGTGAGCACAGATACGCAGTATTTT.